The 11 T cell receptor beta chains presented below share a single source sample, sequenced in a study of blood T cell repertoires in COVID-19. Profiled with immunoSEQ multiplex PCR; TCRdb holds only in-frame clones, not every one. The data hold fewer than 250,000 clones, with about 82% observed a single time. Sequencing was done on a sample of peripheral blood. These receptors came from a woman aged 80 or over with COVID-19, enrolled during active disease.

This clone has only a few counts. The J gene is TRBJ1-1, the V gene TRBV6-1, with 8 bases fitting TRBD1. The germline CDR1 and CDR2 sequences are MNHNS and SASEGT. The CDR3 extends over 14 amino acids. V was clipped by 1 base and J by 6 bases; unmatched bases: 4. The CDR3 DNA reads TGTGCCAGCAGTGAAGACAGGGGGTTCGCTGAAGCTTTCTTT. Encoded protein: CASSEDRGFAEAFF.

The gene calls are TRBV28 and TRBJ1-3; the D is unclear. The V end was cut by 3 bases, the J end by 0 bases, with 18 bases between. This CDR3 contains 18 residues. In germline, CDR1 is MDHEN, CDR2 SYDVKM. The CDR3 reads CASSFLNNGLNSGNTIYF. DNA of the CDR3: TGTGCCAGCAGTTTCTTAAATAACGGACTCAACTCTGGAAACACCATATATTTT.

The chain combines TRBV5-4 with TRBJ2-5, with 8 bases that match TRBD1. The CDR3 has 15 residues. Germline CDR1 SGHNT, CDR2 YYREEE (reference sequence). V lost 6 bases and J lost 2; bases outside the gene matches: 9. The CDR3 coding sequence is TGTGCCAGCACCACCGGGACAGGACGTCAAGAGACCCAGTACTTC. It yields the protein CASTTGTGRQETQYF. The entire variable domain, with the rest obtained from reference TRBV5-4 and TRBJ2-5, is as follows: ETGVTQSPTHLIKTRGQQVTLRCSSQSGHNTVSWYQQALGQGPQFIFQYYREEENGRGNFPPRFSGLQFPNYSSELNVNALELDDSALYLCASTTGTGRQETQYFGPGTRLLVL.

The chain links TRBV6-4 to TRBJ1-6, with 10 nucleotides matching TRBD1. The CDR3 is 16 amino acids. CDR1 is MRHNA and CDR2 is SNTAGT in the germline V gene. The J segment lost 5 bases and the V segment lost 5 bases, leaving 6 bases of the junction unmatched. The CDR3 sequence: CASSPGTGVNNSPLHF. The CDR3 DNA follows: TGTGCCAGCAGTCCCGGGACAGGGGTTAATAATTCACCCCTCCACTTT.

A few counts support this clone. The gene calls are TRBV6-5 and TRBJ1-6; D is unresolved. The CDR3 is 15 amino acids. V lost 4 bases and J lost 0, with 7 bases in between. Germline lookup yields CDR1 MNHEY and CDR2 SVGAGI. The CDR3 nucleotides are TGTGCCAGCAGTTCAGCGAGCTCCTATAATTCACCCCTCCACTTT. The encoded protein is CASSSASSYNSPLHF.

This clone was seen a few times. The chain carries TRBV29-1 and TRBJ1-1, with D possibly TRBD1 on 5 matching bases. V was trimmed by 2 bases and J by 1 base, leaving 17 bases between them. CDR1 and CDR2 from the germline V gene are SQVTM and ANQGSEA. CDR3 length: 16 residues. CDR3 in DNA: TGCAGCGTTGAAAGGGGTGTTAGGGTCAAGAACACTGAAGCTTTCTTT. Residues: CSVERGVRVKNTEAFF.

On this clone: At one end the junction does not follow the germline gene, possibly because of a read error. The chain links TRBV6-5 to TRBJ1-1; D is perhaps TRBD1 (5 bases). Germline CDR1 reads MNHEY; CDR2 reads SVGAGI. This CDR3 spans 13 amino acids. CDR3 bases: TGTACCAGCAGGCGGGACGGGAACACTGAAGCTTTCTTT. This codes for CTSRRDGNTEAFF.

The CDR3 reads CASSPQGAYGYTF. Here the CDR3 DNA reads TGTGCCAGCTCACCACAGGGGGCCTATGGCTACACCTTC. The genes are TRBV18 and TRBJ1-2; 7 nucleotides line up with TRBD1. The CDR3 totals 13 residues. V lost 1 base and J lost 4; bases outside the gene matches: 0. Germline CDR1 and CDR2: KGHSH and LQKENI.

This rearrangement joins TRBV25-1 to TRBJ1-1, with 8 bases aligning to TRBD1. The CDR3 totals 13 residues. The germline CDR1 and CDR2 sequences are MGHDK and SYGVNS. The junction had 8 bases not matched to a gene; V was cut back by 6 bases and J by 8 bases. The CDR3 coding sequence is TGTGCCAGCAGCCCCGGCAGGGGGCGAGAAGCTTTCTTT. Its protein is CASSPGRGREAFF.

The CDR3 here is CASVAGGNTDTQYF. CDR3 DNA: TGTGCCAGCGTAGCAGGAGGAAACACAGATACGCAGTATTTT. The chain links TRBV6-5 to TRBJ2-3; weak D call: TRBD2 (5 bases). The CDR3 covers 14 residues. V was trimmed by 8 bases and J by 2 bases, leaving 14 bases between them. Germline V gene lookup returns CDR1 MNHEY and CDR2 SVGAGI.

V is TRBV3-1 (or the pseudogene TRBV3-2) and J is TRBJ1-1, with D unclear. The germline V gene has CDR1 LGHDT and CDR2 YNNKEL (reference sequence). The CDR3 contains 15 residues. V lost 5 bases and J lost 1, with 14 bases in between. CDR3 in DNA: TGTGCCAGCAGCGTTGCGGGGTCCAAGAACACTGAAGCTTTCTTT. Translation gives CASSVAGSKNTEAFF.